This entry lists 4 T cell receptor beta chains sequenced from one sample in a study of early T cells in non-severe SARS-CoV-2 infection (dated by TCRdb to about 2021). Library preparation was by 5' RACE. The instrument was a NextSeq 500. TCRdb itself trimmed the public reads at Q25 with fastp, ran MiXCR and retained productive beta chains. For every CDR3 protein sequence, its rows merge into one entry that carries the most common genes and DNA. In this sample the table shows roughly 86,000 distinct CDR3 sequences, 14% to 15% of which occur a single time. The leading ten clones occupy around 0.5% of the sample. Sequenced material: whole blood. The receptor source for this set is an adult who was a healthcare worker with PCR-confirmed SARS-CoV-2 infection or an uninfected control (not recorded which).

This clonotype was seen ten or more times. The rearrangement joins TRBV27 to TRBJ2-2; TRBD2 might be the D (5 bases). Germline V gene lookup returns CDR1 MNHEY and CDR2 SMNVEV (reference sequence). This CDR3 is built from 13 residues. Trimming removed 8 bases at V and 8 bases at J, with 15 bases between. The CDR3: CASGHGVLGELFF. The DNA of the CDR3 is TGTGCCAGCGGGCACGGGGTCTTGGGGGAGCTGTTTTTT.

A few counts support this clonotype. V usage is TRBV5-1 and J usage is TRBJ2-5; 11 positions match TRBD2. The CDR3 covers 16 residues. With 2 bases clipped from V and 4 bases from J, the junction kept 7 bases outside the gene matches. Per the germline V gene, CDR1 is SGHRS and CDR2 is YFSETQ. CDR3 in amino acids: CASSFDLAGGRETQYF. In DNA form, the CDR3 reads TGCGCCAGCAGCTTCGACCTAGCGGGGGGCCGAGAGACCCAGTACTTC.

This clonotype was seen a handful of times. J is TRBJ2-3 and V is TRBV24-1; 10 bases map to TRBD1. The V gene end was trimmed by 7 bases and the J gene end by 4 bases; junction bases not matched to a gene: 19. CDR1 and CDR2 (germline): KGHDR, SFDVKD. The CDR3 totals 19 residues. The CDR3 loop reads CATRASPGQGLVRADTQYF. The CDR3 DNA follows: TGTGCCACCAGGGCTTCTCCGGGACAGGGGTTAGTTCGCGCAGATACGCAGTATTTT.

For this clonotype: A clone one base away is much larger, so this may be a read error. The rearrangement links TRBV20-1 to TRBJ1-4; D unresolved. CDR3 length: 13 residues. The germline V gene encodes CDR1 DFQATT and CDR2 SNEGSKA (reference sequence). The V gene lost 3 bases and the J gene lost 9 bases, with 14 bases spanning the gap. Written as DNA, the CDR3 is TGCAGTGCTAGGGCCCAGGTTCAAAAAAAACTGTTTTTT. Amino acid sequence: CSARAQVQKKLFF.